The 15 T cell receptor beta chains below all came from one sample that was sequenced in a study of human T cells and chemical hapten exposure. Sample time point: patch test 3, about 24 weeks after DPC sensitization. Treatment described: therapeutic diphenylcyclopropenone sensitization with weekly scalp DPC. Each CDR3 protein is one row after TCRdb ran MiXCR on the RACE reads. The top ten hold around 3.8% of the sample, which has roughly 84,000 distinct CDR3 sequences, 9.5% to 14% seen once. The sequenced sample was whole blood, obtained in connection with sensitization to the hapten diphenylcyclopropenone (DPC). The receptors shown here come from a woman aged 45-65 years with alopecia areata. Some clones in this sample may be carry-over from other donors' samples.

This clonotype was counted at least ten times. This sequence joins TRBV6-1 and TRBJ2-2; 11 nucleotides line up with TRBD2. The CDR3 spans 19 residues. V dropped 0 bases and J dropped 4; count of bases not matched to a gene: 10. Germline assignment: CDR1 MNHNS and CDR2 SASEGT. The CDR3 bases are TGTGCCAGCAGTGAAGCGCGGGTAGCGGGAGGGCAAAGCACCGGGGAGCTGTTTTTT. It specifies CASSEARVAGGQSTGELFF.

This clonotype came up many times. The chain employs TRBV6-2 or TRBV6-3 and TRBJ2-1; a possible D gene is TRBD2 (6 bases). With 4 bases removed from V and 2 bases from J, the gap between germline ends came to 30 bases. Germline lookup yields CDR1 MNHEY and CDR2 SVGEGT. The CDR3 consists of 21 residues. The chain's CDR3 is CASSFDPEEALLGGTYNEQFF. The CDR3 region has the DNA TGTGCCAGCAGTTTTGACCCTGAGGAGGCCCTTCTTGGCGGGACCTACAATGAGCAGTTCTTC.

In regard to this clonotype: One base away lies a much larger clone, so this may be a sequencing read error. V and J are TRBV18 and TRBJ2-5, with TRBD2 matching 10 bases. V trimming: 4 bases; J trimming: 2 bases; junction bases outside the gene matches: 7. The germline CDR1 and CDR2 sequences are KGHSH and LQKENI. The CDR3 extends over 16 amino acids. In DNA form, the CDR3 reads TGTGCCAGCTCACGCACCACAGCGGGAGGGCAAGAGACCCAGTACTTC. Translating it yields CASSRTTAGGQETQYF.

There are many counts of this clonotype. This chain joins TRBV20-1 and TRBJ1-6, with 7 bases that match TRBD1. CDR3 length: 18 amino acids. Germline-derived CDR1 and CDR2 are DFQATT and SNEGSKA (reference sequence). V dropped 0 bases and J dropped 5; count of bases not matched to a gene: 13. In nucleotides, the CDR3 is TGCAGTGCTAGAGATCTAGGCGCCGGGACAGCAAATAATTCACCCCTCCACTTT. Protein: CSARDLGAGTANNSPLHF.

V is TRBV5-1 and J is TRBJ2-7; D not resolved. CDR3 size: 13 residues. In germline, CDR1 is SGHRS, CDR2 YFSETQ. Trimming left V 0 bases short and J 7 bases short, with 11 bases between. The CDR3, as DNA: TGCGCCAGCAGCTTGGGCACGGCCGGGGAGCAGTACTTC. It yields the protein CASSLGTAGEQYF.

The chain uses TRBV9 and TRBJ2-1; 8 bases are a match to TRBD2. Germline-derived CDR1 and CDR2 are SGDLS and YYNGEE. The CDR3 loop spans 13 amino acids. V was clipped by 2 bases and J by 15 bases; unmatched bases: 10. The CDR3, as DNA: TGTGCCAGCAGCGTCACCTTAGCGGGATCACTGTTCTTC. Its protein is CASSVTLAGSLFF.

The sample holds many counts of this clonotype. The chain couples TRBV11-2 to TRBJ2-3, with D perhaps matching TRBD2 (5 bases). Germline lookup yields CDR1 SGHAT and CDR2 FQNNGV. CDR3 length: 14 residues. Trimming took 3 bases from V and 5 from J, leaving 12 bases between them. CDR3: CASSLTPRGDTQYF. DNA for the CDR3: TGTGCCAGCAGCTTGACCCCCCGGGGAGATACGCAGTATTTT.

Ten or more counts support this clonotype. The chain recombines TRBV5-5 with TRBJ1-1; D is unresolved. The CDR3 is 14 residues long. The germline V and J ends were trimmed by 0 bases and 0 bases, with 6 bases remaining between them. Germline assignment: CDR1 SGHKS and CDR2 YYEKEE (reference sequence). DNA of the CDR3: TGTGCCAGCAGCTTGGACGGGGTGAACACTGAAGCTTTCTTT. Translating gives CASSLDGVNTEAFF.

This clonotype was seen repeatedly, ten times or more. The chain employs TRBV20-1 and TRBJ2-6; D unclear. CDR1 is DFQATT and CDR2 is SNEGSKA in the germline V gene (reference sequence). The CDR3 has 16 amino acids. The V end was cut by 0 bases, the J end by 0 bases, with 9 bases between. The CDR3 nucleotides read TGCAGTGCTAGAGATGACGTGTCCTCTGGGGCCAACGTCCTGACTTTC. Protein product: CSARDDVSSGANVLTF.

This clonotype was detected many times. The chain recombines TRBV28 with TRBJ2-5; 9 bases map to TRBD1. The CDR3 sequence is 18 residues long. Germline CDR1 MDHEN, CDR2 SYDVKM. The trim removed 4 bases at V and 2 bases at J, leaving 14 bases unmatched. CDR3 coding DNA: TGTGCCAGCAGTTCGGGACAGGGAGCCGGACCTAGGCAAGAGACCCAGTACTTC. As protein: CASSSGQGAGPRQETQYF.

This clonotype was counted at least ten times. This sequence joins TRBV12-3 or TRBV12-4 and TRBJ2-3; TRBD2 matches at 14 bases. The CDR3 runs 16 residues. Trimming at V came to 5 bases and at J to 3 bases, leaving 4 bases not matched to a gene. CDR3 sequence (DNA): TGTGCCAGCAGTCCCGGGACTAGCGGGAGAACAGATACGCAGTATTTT. It encodes CASSPGTSGRTDTQYF.

This clonotype was recorded many times. This chain joins TRBV6-5 and TRBJ1-1; D gene ambiguous. The germline V gene has CDR1 MNHEY and CDR2 SVGAGI. The CDR3 contains 12 residues. Trimming took 2 bases from V and 6 from J, leaving 7 bases between them. The CDR3: CASSYTGAEAFF. As DNA, the CDR3 is TGTGCCAGCAGTTACACCGGGGCTGAAGCTTTCTTT.

This clonotype showed up many times. This chain uses TRBV5-6 with TRBJ2-1; a possible D gene is TRBD2 (6 bases). V was pared by 0 bases and J by 4 bases, with 14 bases between. Looked up from germline, CDR1 is SGHDT and CDR2 is YYEEEE. This CDR3 spans 16 amino acids. CDR3 protein: CASSLVGSGGYNEQFF. CDR3 nucleotides: TGTGCCAGCAGCTTGGTCGGTAGCGGAGGTTACAATGAGCAGTTCTTC.

V is TRBV2 and J is TRBJ2-2; 15 bases align to TRBD2. CDR3 length: 15 amino acids. Unmatched junction bases numbered 3, after V lost 6 bases and J lost 7 bases. The germline V gene encodes CDR1 SNHLY and CDR2 FYNNEI. CDR3 DNA sequence: TGTGCCAGCAGCGGGACTAGCGGGAGGATCGGGGAGCTGTTTTTT. This codes for CASSGTSGRIGELFF.

This clonotype was seen ten or more times. The chain carries TRBV3-1 and TRBJ2-1; 10 bases agree with TRBD2. Germline loops: CDR1 LGHDT, CDR2 YNNKEL (reference sequence). Trimming removed 0 bases from V and 12 bases from J; junction bases left unmatched: 11. This CDR3 has 16 residues. The CDR3 here is CASSQDQVQSSGRQFF. The DNA for the CDR3 is TGTGCCAGCAGCCAAGATCAGGTGCAGTCTAGCGGGAGGCAGTTCTTC.